The 21 T cell receptor beta chains in this list originate from one sample, sequenced in a study of patients and donors after allogeneic stem cell transplantation. TCRdb used MiXCR to reprocess the RT-PCR reads, holding one entry per CDR3 protein. The sample lists about a million distinct CDR3 sequences; about 20% were seen once. Sequenced input: blood, either unsorted or a sorted T cell fraction (not recorded which). The receptors stem from a human donor who was either an allogeneic HSCT recipient or a stem cell or donor lymphocyte infusion donor (not recorded which). It is not recorded whose cells these are; they may come from a transplant donor.

This clonotype has more than one count but fewer than ten. The rearrangement joins TRBV5-1 to TRBJ2-5; 8 bases match TRBD1. After removal of 2 bases from V and 3 bases from J, the junction contained 3 bases not matched to a gene. The CDR3 contains 14 residues. Germline loops: CDR1 SGHRS, CDR2 YFSETQ. CDR3 bases: TGCGCCAGCAGCTTTTCGACAGGGGAAGAGACCCAGTACTTC. Translated: CASSFSTGEETQYF.

This clonotype appeared a few times. The chain carries TRBV20-1 and TRBJ1-1; the D gene is possibly TRBD1 (5 bases). Trimming took 5 bases from V and 1 from J, leaving 17 bases between them. The CDR3 has 15 amino acids. From germline, CDR1 is DFQATT and CDR2 SNEGSKA (reference sequence). As DNA, the CDR3 is TGCAGTGCTCCCTCGGGGACGCACCAGAACACTGAAGCTTTCTTT. It specifies CSAPSGTHQNTEAFF.

This clonotype was counted a few times. V gene TRBV14 combines with J gene TRBJ2-3, with 8 bases matching TRBD2. Germline values: CDR1 SGHDN, CDR2 FVKESK. The CDR3 has 16 amino acids. V gave up 4 bases and J gave up 6 bases; unmatched junction bases: 12. The CDR3 region is CASSRSGGTLRDTQYF. CDR3 sequence (DNA): TGTGCCAGCAGCCGGAGCGGGGGCACCCTCCGCGATACGCAGTATTTT.

The CDR3 reads CAISGLSDEAFF. The DNA for the CDR3 is TGTGCCATCAGTGGGTTATCGGATGAAGCTTTCTTT. This chain links TRBV10-3 with TRBJ1-1; no reliable D call. The ends were cut back, 4 bases at V and 7 bases at J, with 10 bases in the middle. Germline lookup yields CDR1 ENHRY and CDR2 SYGVKD. This CDR3 region has 12 residues.

The rearrangement links TRBV9 to TRBJ1-4; tentative D call: TRBD1 (6 bases). This CDR3 spans 14 amino acids. The germline V gene encodes CDR1 SGDLS and CDR2 YYNGEE. Trimming removed 3 bases at V and 8 bases at J, with 14 bases between. CDR3 DNA sequence: TGTGCCAGCAGCGCCTCAGGGGTCAGCGAAAAACTGTTTTTT. Its translation is CASSASGVSEKLFF.

This clonotype was observed a few times. This chain connects TRBV6-5 to TRBJ2-3, with a tentative D call TRBD1 (6 bases). CDR3 length equals 18 residues. Germline values: CDR1 MNHEY, CDR2 SVGAGI. V gave up 2 bases and J gave up 0 bases, with 18 bases separating them. This chain's CDR3 is CASSYGDPGAYSTDTQYF. The CDR3 DNA reads TGTGCCAGCAGTTACGGCGATCCAGGGGCTTATAGCACAGATACGCAGTATTTT.

A few counts support this clonotype. CDR3 in amino acids: CASSLGGGDGQPQHF. In nucleotides, the CDR3 is TGCGCCAGCAGCTTGGGGGGGGGCGACGGTCAGCCCCAGCATTTT. The V call is TRBV5-1, the J call TRBJ1-5, with D tentatively TRBD1 (6 bases). Trimming took off 0 bases at V and 6 bases at J, with 13 bases between the two ends. This CDR3 is 15 amino acids long. Per the germline V gene, CDR1 is SGHRS and CDR2 is YFSETQ.

This chain uses TRBV7-9 with TRBJ1-5; 8 bases align to TRBD1. The CDR3 runs 14 residues. With 5 bases clipped from V and 8 bases from J, the junction kept 8 bases outside the gene matches. Looked up from germline, CDR1 is SEHNR and CDR2 is FQNEAQ (reference sequence). The CDR3 region is CASSQTGAGEPQHF. In nucleotides, the CDR3 is TGTGCCAGCAGCCAGACAGGGGCGGGGGAGCCCCAGCATTTT.

V usage is TRBV20-1 and J usage is TRBJ1-3; maybe TRBD1 (5 bases). Germline V gives CDR1 DFQATT, CDR2 SNEGSKA (reference sequence). Trimming stripped 1 base from V and 4 bases from J, with 11 bases between. The length of the CDR3 is 14 residues. Here the CDR3 DNA reads TGCAGTGCTAGAGCGGGGACGGTCGGAAACACCATATATTTT. Its translation: CSARAGTVGNTIYF.

The chain employs TRBV15 and TRBJ2-7; a weak D match, TRBD2 (5 bases). V was trimmed by 1 base and J by 0 bases, leaving 10 bases between them. Germline CDR1 is LNHNV and CDR2 is YYDKDF (reference sequence). The CDR3 contains 15 residues. The CDR3 DNA sequence: TGTGCCACCAGCAGAGGAAGCGGTTACTCCTACGAGCAGTACTTC. Its translation is CATSRGSGYSYEQYF. Variable domain in full (rest from reference TRBV15 and TRBJ2-7): DAMVIQNPRYQVTQFGKPVTLSCSQTLNHNVMYWYQQKSSQAPKLLFHYYDKDFNNEADTPDNFQSRRPNTSFCFLDIRSPGLGDTAMYLCATSRGSGYSYEQYFGPGTRLTVT.

This chain uses TRBV6-1 with TRBJ2-6; D unclear. The CDR3 extends over 15 amino acids. The germline V gene has CDR1 MNHNS and CDR2 SASEGT. With 6 bases removed from V and 0 bases from J, the gap between germline ends came to 9 bases. This chain's CDR3 is CASRIKGSGANVLTF. CDR3 DNA: TGTGCCAGCAGGATAAAGGGCTCTGGGGCCAACGTCCTGACTTTC.

The table lists this clonotype with a few counts. The gene calls are TRBV20-1 and TRBJ1-2, with TRBD1 identical over 9 bases. This CDR3 comprises 12 residues. Trimming cost V 4 bases and J 6 bases; bases outside gene matches: 3. Germline V gene sequence: CDR1 DFQATT, CDR2 SNEGSKA (reference sequence). The CDR3 nucleotides are TGCAGTGCTAAGACAGGGGGTCATGGCTACACCTTC. This translates into CSAKTGGHGYTF.

In this sample, this clonotype turned up a few times. The V and J genes are TRBV12-3 or TRBV12-4 and TRBJ2-7; maybe TRBD1 (5 bases). There are 13 residues in the CDR3. The V gene lost 6 bases and the J gene lost 6 bases, with 15 bases spanning the gap. CDR3 residues: CASSRQGSFEQYF. CDR3 bases: TGTGCCAGCAGCCGCCAGGGTTCTTTCGAGCAGTACTTC.

This clonotype was detected only a few times. The chain is built from TRBV20-1 and TRBJ2-3, with 13 bases matching TRBD2. Germline V gene data show CDR1 as DFQATT and CDR2 as SNEGSKA (reference sequence). CDR3 length equals 14 residues. Trimming took 7 bases from V and 5 from J; bases not matched to a gene: 6. The CDR3 here is CSVRTSGRGDTQYF. CDR3 bases: TGCAGTGTAAGGACTAGCGGGAGAGGAGATACGCAGTATTTT.

This clonotype was observed a few times. The genes are TRBV10-3 and TRBJ1-1; D is uncertain. V lost 4 bases to trimming and J lost 0 bases, with 12 bases between them. Germline-derived CDR1 and CDR2 are ENHRY and SYGVKD. The CDR3 is 15 amino acids. The CDR3 sequence is CAISGSGSLNTEAFF. CDR3 nucleotides: TGTGCCATCAGTGGTTCCGGGTCGTTGAACACTGAAGCTTTCTTT.

This clonotype was observed at least ten times. This chain connects TRBV4-3 to TRBJ2-3; TRBD2 matches 11 bases. This CDR3 region has 16 residues. The trim removed 1 base at V and 2 bases at J, leaving 2 bases unmatched. The germline CDR1 and CDR2 sequences are LGHNA and YSLEER. The CDR3 region is CASSQVLAGVTDTQYF. The CDR3 DNA sequence: TGCGCCAGCAGCCAAGTACTAGCGGGGGTCACAGATACGCAGTATTTT.

The CDR3 reads CSARTGERGYNEQFF. Written as DNA, the CDR3 is TGCAGTGCTAGAACCGGAGAGCGGGGCTACAATGAGCAGTTCTTC. The chain links TRBV20-1 to TRBJ2-1, with 7 bases lining up with TRBD2. Germline CDR1 DFQATT, CDR2 SNEGSKA (reference sequence). This CDR3 has 15 amino acids. V dropped 2 bases and J dropped 3; count of bases not matched to a gene: 7.

The genes are TRBV27 and TRBJ2-1, with 10 bases lining up with TRBD2. The length of the CDR3 is 12 residues. CDR1 is MNHEY and CDR2 is SMNVEV in the germline V gene (reference sequence). V was clipped by 6 bases and J by 12 bases; unmatched bases: 5. The CDR3 reads CASRSAGGRQFF. The CDR3 DNA is TGTGCCAGCAGGTCAGCGGGAGGGCGGCAGTTCTTC.

In its sample, this clonotype was seen a few times. The chain couples TRBV30 to TRBJ2-7; 13 bases map to TRBD2. Unmatched junction bases numbered 8, after V lost 5 bases and J lost 7 bases. CDR1 and CDR2 (germline): GTSNPN, SVGIG (reference sequence). The CDR3 loop spans 14 amino acids. The CDR3 DNA reads as TGTGCCTGGGAACCCGGACTAGCGGGAGTTGAGCAGTACTTC. Residues: CAWEPGLAGVEQYF.

In this sample, this clonotype turned up a few times. The V call is TRBV2, the J call TRBJ1-1; weak D call: TRBD1 (5 bases). There are 15 residues in the CDR3. V shed 2 bases and J shed 1 base, with 11 bases lying between them. Germline CDR1 SNHLY, CDR2 FYNNEI. The CDR3 DNA is TGTGCCAGCAGTGAATCAGGGCGCGGGAACACTGAAGCTTTCTTT. Its translation: CASSESGRGNTEAFF.

The V call is TRBV5-1, the J call TRBJ2-5, with 8 bases identical to TRBD2. CDR3 size: 15 residues. CDR1 is SGHRS and CDR2 is YFSETQ in the germline V gene. The V and J ends lost 4 bases and 3 bases, in that order; junction bases with no gene match: 8. The CDR3 loop is CASSDTGTREETQYF. Here the CDR3 DNA reads TGCGCCAGCAGCGATACCGGGACTAGAGAAGAGACCCAGTACTTC.